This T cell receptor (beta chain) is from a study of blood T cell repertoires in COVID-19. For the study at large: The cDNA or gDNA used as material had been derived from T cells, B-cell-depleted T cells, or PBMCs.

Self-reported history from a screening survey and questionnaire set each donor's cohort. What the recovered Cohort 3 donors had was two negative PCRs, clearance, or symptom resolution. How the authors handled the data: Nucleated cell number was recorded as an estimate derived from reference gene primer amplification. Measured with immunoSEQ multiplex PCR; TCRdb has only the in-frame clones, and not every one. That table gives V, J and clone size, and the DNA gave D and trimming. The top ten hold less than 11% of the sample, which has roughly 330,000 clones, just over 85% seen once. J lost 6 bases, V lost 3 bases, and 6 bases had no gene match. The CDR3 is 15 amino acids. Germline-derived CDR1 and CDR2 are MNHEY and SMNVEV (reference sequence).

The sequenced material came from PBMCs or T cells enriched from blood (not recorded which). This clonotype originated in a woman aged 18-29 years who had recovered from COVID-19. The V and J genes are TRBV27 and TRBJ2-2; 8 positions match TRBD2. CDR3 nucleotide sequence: TGTGCCAGCAGTTTTAGCGGGATGGTTGCCGGGGAGCTGTTTTTT. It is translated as CASSFSGMVAGELFF.